The 26 T cell receptor beta chains below come from one sample, sequenced in a study of T cell responses to AZD1222 COVID-19 vaccine. Assay used: immunoSEQ multiplex PCR; TCRdb lists only in-frame clones, some missing. Here the sample spans 25,000 to 35,000 clones, approximately 93% being singletons. Here the sequenced sample was peripheral blood, taken on day 0 of AZD1222 vaccination. These receptors originate from an adult in good health.

The chain is built from TRBV6-5 and TRBJ1-1; possibly TRBD1 for D (6 bases). The length of the CDR3 is 15 residues. The V and J ends lost 4 bases and 0 bases respectively, with 12 bases between them. Per germline, CDR1 MNHEY and CDR2 SVGAGI. CDR3 bases: TGTGCCAGCAGTTCACGGGGGCGGATGAACACTGAAGCTTTCTTT. Its protein product is CASSSRGRMNTEAFF.

This clone showed up just a few times. CDR3 in amino acids: CASKPSSYNSPLHF. CDR3 nucleotide sequence: TGTGCCAGCAAACCTAGCTCCTATAATTCACCCCTCCACTTT. The chain has TRBV19 and TRBJ1-6; D gene uncertain. Trimming took off 9 bases at V and 0 bases at J, with 9 bases between the two ends. Germline loops: CDR1 LNHDA, CDR2 SQIVND (reference sequence). The CDR3 consists of 14 residues.

The V and J genes are TRBV30 and TRBJ1-2, with D uncertain. CDR1 and CDR2 (germline): GTSNPN, SVGIG (reference sequence). Trimming took 1 base from V and 4 from J, leaving 7 bases between them. This CDR3 contains 12 residues. The CDR3 nucleotides are TGTGCCTGGAGTGCCGGGAGCTATGGCTACACCTTC. The encoded protein is CAWSAGSYGYTF. Full variable domain (outside the CDR3, taken from reference TRBV30 and TRBJ1-2): SQTIHQWPATLVQPVGSPLSLECTVEGTSNPNLYWYRQAAGRGLQLLFYSVGIGQISSEVPQNLSASRPQDRQFILSSKKLLLSDSGFYLCAWSAGSYGYTFGSGTRLTVV.

The rearrangement joins TRBV7-9 to TRBJ1-3; D may be TRBD1 (6 bases). Looked up from germline, CDR1 is SEHNR and CDR2 is FQNEAQ (reference sequence). The CDR3 loop spans 15 amino acids. Trimming removed 5 bases from V and 2 bases from J, with 13 bases in between. CDR3: CASSPTGSTGNTIYF. In DNA form, the CDR3 reads TGTGCCAGCAGCCCGACAGGTTCGACTGGAAACACCATATATTTT. Based on the CDR3 plus reference TRBV7-9 and TRBJ1-3, the full variable domain is DTGVSQNPRHKITKRGQNVTFRCDPISEHNRLYWYRQTLGQGPEFLTYFQNEAQLEKSRLLSDRFSAERPKGSFSTLEIQRTEQGDSAMYLCASSPTGSTGNTIYFGEGSWLTVV.

The CDR3 here is CASGGRDYYNEQFF. The CDR3 DNA reads TGTGCCAGCGGGGGCAGGGACTACTACAATGAGCAGTTCTTC. This chain connects TRBV6-5 to TRBJ2-1; possible D gene TRBD2, 7 bases. The CDR3 runs 14 residues. Between the trimmed V and J ends, which lost 8 bases and 3 bases, there was a span of 14 bases. Germline V lookup: CDR1 MNHEY, CDR2 SVGAGI.

This clone has only a few counts. The gene calls are TRBV7-2 and TRBJ2-2; D not resolved. V was clipped by 7 bases and J by 1 base, with 10 bases between them. CDR1 and CDR2 (germline): SGHTA, FQGNSA. There are 14 residues in the CDR3. CDR3 nucleotide sequence: TGTGCCAGCACCGAAAGCCAGAACACCGGGGAGCTGTTTTTT. Translation gives CASTESQNTGELFF.

The chain is built from TRBV3-1 (or the pseudogene TRBV3-2) and TRBJ2-7; 7 nucleotides align to TRBD2. The trim removed 4 bases at V and 0 bases at J, leaving 9 bases unmatched. This CDR3 region has 16 residues. CDR1 is LGHDT and CDR2 is YNNKEL in the germline V gene (reference sequence). The DNA for the CDR3 is TGTGCCAGCAGCCCTACTAAGCGGGGTTCCTCCTACGAGCAGTACTTC. It translates to CASSPTKRGSSYEQYF.

The chain recombines TRBV25-1 with TRBJ1-2; perhaps TRBD1 as D (5 bases). CDR1 MGHDK and CDR2 SYGVNS come from the germline V gene. V was clipped by 5 bases and J by 8 bases, with 18 bases between them. This CDR3 comprises 14 residues. CDR3 protein: CASSWAGRGYGYTF. The CDR3 DNA reads as TGTGCCAGCAGTTGGGCAGGGAGGGGATACGGCTACACCTTC.

The chain carries TRBV5-1 and TRBJ1-3, with D possibly TRBD1 on 5 matching bases. Germline assignment: CDR1 SGHRS and CDR2 YFSETQ. Trimming removed 2 bases at V and 2 bases at J, with 17 bases between. The CDR3 totals 17 residues. The CDR3 sequence is CASSFDPRGDAGNTIYF. The DNA of the CDR3 is TGCGCCAGCAGCTTTGACCCTCGGGGGGACGCTGGAAACACCATATATTTT. The complete variable domain, with remaining parts taken from reference TRBV5-1 and TRBJ1-3, reads KAGVTQTPRYLIKTRGQQVTLSCSPISGHRSVSWYQQTPGQGLQFLFEYFSETQRNKGNFPGRFSGRQFSNSRSEMNVSTLELGDSALYLCASSFDPRGDAGNTIYFGEGSWLTVV.

The J gene is TRBJ2-2, the V gene TRBV7-6; possible D gene TRBD1, 6 bases. V was clipped by 2 bases and J by 4 bases, with 8 bases between them. The CDR3 extends over 14 amino acids. Looked up from germline, CDR1 is SGHVS and CDR2 is FNYEAQ. In nucleotides, the CDR3 is TGTGCCAGCAGCTTACAGGGGACCACCGGGGAGCTGTTTTTT. Translating gives CASSLQGTTGELFF.

V gene TRBV6-1 combines with J gene TRBJ1-1, with D unclear. CDR1 and CDR2 (germline): MNHNS, SASEGT. There are 15 residues in the CDR3. Trimming cost V 2 bases and J 1 base, with 11 bases left between them. The CDR3 DNA sequence: TGTGCCAGCAGTGAACGGCTTATACAGAACACTGAAGCTTTCTTT. Translating gives CASSERLIQNTEAFF.

This rearrangement joins TRBV30 to TRBJ2-5; TRBD1 matches 7 bases. The V gene's germline CDR1 is GTSNPN and CDR2 SVGIG (reference sequence). The CDR3 totals 14 residues. V trimming: 6 bases; J trimming: 2 bases; junction bases outside the gene matches: 9. The CDR3 spells CACRPGQIQETQYF. CDR3 bases: TGTGCCTGTCGACCGGGACAGATACAAGAGACCCAGTACTTC.

V usage is TRBV2 and J usage is TRBJ2-1; 11 bases are a match to TRBD2. Germline CDR1 SNHLY, CDR2 FYNNEI. V dropped 4 bases and J dropped 0; count of bases not matched to a gene: 2. The CDR3 covers 16 residues. The DNA for the CDR3 is TGTGCCAGCAGTGTCACTAGCGGGGGCTCCTACAATGAGCAGTTCTTC. Amino acid sequence: CASSVTSGGSYNEQFF. Based on the CDR3 plus reference TRBV2 and TRBJ2-1, the full variable domain is EPEVTQTPSHQVTQMGQEVILRCVPISNHLYFYWYRQILGQKVEFLVSFYNNEISEKSEIFDDQFSVERPDGSNFTLKIRSTKLEDSAMYFCASSVTSGGSYNEQFFGPGTRLTVL.

The V call is TRBV28, the J call TRBJ1-2; TRBD1 matches at 8 bases. CDR3 size: 13 residues. J lost 4 bases, V lost 6 bases, and 4 bases had no gene match. CDR1 and CDR2 from the germline V gene are MDHEN and SYDVKM. The CDR3 nucleotides read TGTGCCAGCAGCCCCGGGACAGGCTATGGCTACACCTTC. It yields the protein CASSPGTGYGYTF.

This chain uses TRBV3-1 (or the pseudogene TRBV3-2) with TRBJ2-7; D gene ambiguous. The germline CDR1 and CDR2 sequences are LGHDT and YNNKEL (reference sequence). Between the trimmed V and J ends, which lost 1 base and 6 bases, there was a span of 10 bases. The CDR3 is made up of 13 amino acids. CDR3 bases: TGTGCCAGCAGCCAAGGTTGCTTACGCGAGCAGTACTTC. It translates to CASSQGCLREQYF.

This clone was recorded once. The rearrangement uses TRBV2 and TRBJ1-2, with a weak D call TRBD1 (6 bases). The CDR3 is made up of 14 amino acids. Germline V gene data show CDR1 as SNHLY and CDR2 as FYNNEI. Trimming stripped 8 bases from V and 4 bases from J, with 17 bases between. CDR3 nucleotide sequence: TGTGCCAGCTACACAGGGAATTCTCCCTATGGCTACACCTTC. This translates into CASYTGNSPYGYTF.

The chain uses TRBV5-6 and TRBJ2-5; TRBD1 aligns across 9 bases. There are 16 residues in the CDR3. Germline lookup yields CDR1 SGHDT and CDR2 YYEEEE. The V and J ends lost 0 bases and 2 bases, in that order; junction bases with no gene match: 5. The CDR3: CASSLGRDRVQETQYF. DNA for the CDR3: TGTGCCAGCAGCTTGGGACGGGACAGGGTACAAGAGACCCAGTACTTC.

This chain links TRBV5-6 with TRBJ1-3; TRBD1 matches 10 bases. Germline V gives CDR1 SGHDT, CDR2 YYEEEE. The V and J ends lost 2 bases and 8 bases, in that order; junction bases with no gene match: 7. This CDR3 contains 15 residues. CDR3 region: CASSFPGQGTDTIYF. The CDR3 DNA sequence: TGTGCCAGCAGCTTCCCGGGACAGGGGACGGACACCATATATTTT.

The rearrangement links TRBV29-1 to TRBJ2-7; D is possibly TRBD2 (5 bases). This CDR3 contains 13 residues. The germline CDR1 and CDR2 sequences are SQVTM and ANQGSEA. Trimming removed 1 base from V and 1 base from J, with 8 bases in between. CDR3 bases: TGCAGCGTTGAAGGGACTCATTCCTACGAGCAGTACTTC. Translated: CSVEGTHSYEQYF.

The chain combines TRBV25-1 with TRBJ2-7, with a possible D match to TRBD2 (7 bases). V shed 5 bases and J shed 3 bases, with 14 bases lying between them. The CDR3 spans 14 residues. The germline gives CDR1 MGHDK, CDR2 SYGVNS. The CDR3 loop reads CASSWGGSNYEQYF. In DNA, the CDR3 is TGTGCCAGCAGTTGGGGGGGCAGTAACTACGAGCAGTACTTC.

The chain employs TRBV7-2 and TRBJ1-5; D is uncertain. Between the trimmed V and J ends, which lost 3 bases and 3 bases, there was a span of 9 bases. CDR3 length equals 14 residues. The germline V gene encodes CDR1 SGHTA and CDR2 FQGNSA. The CDR3 here is CASSFGQVNQPQHF. Written as DNA, the CDR3 is TGTGCCAGCAGCTTCGGTCAGGTCAATCAGCCCCAGCATTTT.

The V and J genes are TRBV7-2 and TRBJ2-1; D is unclear. Trimming cost V 2 bases and J 0 bases, with 8 bases left between them. This CDR3 is built from 15 residues. CDR1 and CDR2 from the germline V gene are SGHTA and FQGNSA. The CDR3 reads CASSLQGSSYNEQFF. In DNA form, the CDR3 reads TGTGCCAGCAGCTTACAAGGCAGCTCCTACAATGAGCAGTTCTTC. Variable domain in full (rest from reference TRBV7-2 and TRBJ2-1): GAGVSQSPSNKVTEKGKDVELRCDPISGHTALYWYRQSLGQGLEFLIYFQGNSAPDKSGLPSDRFSAERTGGSVSTLTIQRTQQEDSAVYLCASSLQGSSYNEQFFGPGTRLTVL.

This clone was seen only a few times. This rearrangement joins TRBV12-3 or TRBV12-4 to TRBJ1-5; D gene unclear. The CDR3 sequence is 11 residues long. V was pared by 3 bases and J by 10 bases, with 7 bases between. This CDR3 reads CASSLVGPQHF. In DNA form, the CDR3 reads TGTGCCAGCAGTTTGGTAGGACCCCAGCATTTT.

This chain connects TRBV6-5 to TRBJ2-7; 7 positions match TRBD1. The junction had 11 bases not matched to a gene; V was cut back by 7 bases and J by 2 bases. The CDR3 has 15 residues. From germline, CDR1 is MNHEY and CDR2 SVGAGI. The CDR3 reads CASTKQGSVAYEQYF. CDR3 coding DNA: TGTGCCAGCACTAAACAGGGGTCAGTCGCCTACGAGCAGTACTTC.

This chain joins TRBV19 and TRBJ2-7, with 9 bases fitting TRBD1. The CDR3 extends over 13 amino acids. From germline, CDR1 is LNHDA and CDR2 SQIVND (reference sequence). Unmatched junction bases numbered 3, after V lost 8 bases and J lost 1 base. Written as DNA, the CDR3 is TGTGCCAGTGGGACAGGGAAGTCCTACGAGCAGTACTTC. Translating gives CASGTGKSYEQYF. Variable domain in full (rest from reference TRBV19 and TRBJ2-7): DGGITQSPKYLFRKEGQNVTLSCEQNLNHDAMYWYRQDPGQGLRLIYYSQIVNDFQKGDIAEGYSVSREKKESFPLTVTSAQKNPTAFYLCASGTGKSYEQYFGPGTRLTVT.

This clone has a single count. The DNA for the CDR3 is TGTGCCAGCAGCGTCAACCAGGGGGCGGGGCAGTTCTTC. Its translation is CASSVNQGAGQFF. The chain has TRBV9 and TRBJ2-1; TRBD1 matches 8 bases. Germline assignment: CDR1 SGDLS and CDR2 YYNGEE. Germline trimming cut 2 bases from V and 12 bases from J; bases unmatched to any gene: 7. This CDR3 region has 13 residues. Full variable domain (rest looked up from reference TRBV9 and TRBJ2-1): DSGVTQTPKHLITATGQRVTLRCSPRSGDLSVYWYQQSLDQGLQFLIQYYNGEERAKGNILERFSAQQFPDLHSELNLSSLELGDSALYFCASSVNQGAGQFFGPGTRLTVL.